This TCR beta chain was captured in a study of T-cell reconstitution after alpha-beta-depleted transplantation in children. Study-level results: Roughly two months post-transplant, alpha-beta T cells reportedly originated from several hundred graft clones that had expanded. Newly made T cells mostly supplied T-cell counts and diversity one year after transplant. Some patients' high day-60 TCRbeta diversity was traced to surviving recipient T cells and thymic progenitors.

V lost 6 bases and J lost 5, with 20 bases in between. This CDR3 is built from 17 residues. CDR1 and CDR2 (germline): LNHNV, YYDKDF (reference sequence). Comments on this clonotype: Its target is not known.

Preparation of the TCRbeta library was carried out with unique molecular identifiers. TCRdb re-called the PCR reads with MiXCR, one entry per CDR3 protein. The data show fewer than 750,000 distinct CDR3 sequences, around 23% seen once. This chain links TRBV15 with TRBJ1-6; the D is unclear. This TCR derives from a boy less than two years old who had a stem cell transplant for acute myeloid leukemia, so the T cells may come from the graft donor. This specimen consisted of PBMCs, mostly from graft donor cells, obtained 360 days after TCRalphabeta/CD19-depleted stem cell transplant. CDR3 nucleotide sequence: TGTGCCACCAGTTCCCACCTGAGACCAGTGGATAATTCACCCCTCCACTTT. This codes for CATSSHLRPVDNSPLHF.